A single sample is the source of the 9 T cell receptor beta chains below, sequenced in a study of blood T cell repertoires in COVID-19. Here immunoSEQ multiplex PCR was the method, and the copy in TCRdb shows in-frame clones only, minus some. The data contain 450,000 or so clones, roughly 90% of them seen just once; the ten biggest clones take up 0.7% to 0.85%. Sequencing was carried out using peripheral blood. The receptors were gathered from a man aged 18 to 30 with COVID-19, enrolled during active disease.

V gene TRBV6-1 combines with J gene TRBJ1-5; 10 positions match TRBD1. The CDR3 spans 17 residues. The V gene's germline CDR1 is MNHNS and CDR2 SASEGT. The ends lost 4 bases at V and 0 bases at J; junction bases unmatched: 6. The CDR3 DNA reads as TGTGCCAGCAGTGGACGGACAGGGGGGAATAGCAATCAGCCCCAGCATTTT. Translation gives CASSGRTGGNSNQPQHF.

This chain links TRBV7-9 with TRBJ2-3; 8 bases agree with TRBD2. Germline V CDR1 and CDR2: SEHNR, FQNEAQ (reference sequence). The junction had 4 bases not matched to a gene; V was cut back by 2 bases and J by 0 bases. The CDR3 extends over 16 amino acids. Written as DNA, the CDR3 is TGTGCCAGCAGCTTATTCTTAGCGGGGAGCACAGATACGCAGTATTTT. It yields the protein CASSLFLAGSTDTQYF. The entire variable domain, with the rest obtained from reference TRBV7-9 and TRBJ2-3, is as follows: DTGVSQNPRHKITKRGQNVTFRCDPISEHNRLYWYRQTLGQGPEFLTYFQNEAQLEKSRLLSDRFSAERPKGSFSTLEIQRTEQGDSAMYLCASSLFLAGSTDTQYFGPGTRLTVL.

The CDR3 nucleotides read TGTGCCAGCAGCCCGGAGGTGGGCTCTGGGGCCAACGTCCTGACTTTC. It is translated as CASSPEVGSGANVLTF. The genes are TRBV5-5 and TRBJ2-6; tentatively, D is TRBD2 (5 bases). The V gene lost 4 bases and the J gene lost 0 bases, with 11 bases spanning the gap. The germline gives CDR1 SGHKS, CDR2 YYEKEE (reference sequence). The CDR3 runs 16 residues.

This chain uses TRBV12-3 or TRBV12-4 with TRBJ2-7; D call uncertain. The CDR3 has 13 residues. V lost 2 bases to trimming and J lost 9 bases, with 14 bases between them. The CDR3 sequence is CASSLRNQLGQYF. The CDR3 nucleotides read TGTGCCAGCAGTTTAAGAAACCAACTCGGGCAGTACTTC.

The chain recombines TRBV6-6 with TRBJ1-6, with a possible D match to TRBD1 (6 bases). V dropped 6 bases and J dropped 11 bases, with 11 bases sitting between them. The germline V gene has CDR1 MNHNY and CDR2 SVGAGI (reference sequence). This CDR3 comprises 12 residues. For the CDR3, the DNA is TGTGCCAGCAGACAGGGAAGCGCACCCCTCCACTTT. Translated: CASRQGSAPLHF.

This sequence joins TRBV13 and TRBJ1-1; D call uncertain. Trimming took off 5 bases at V and 7 bases at J, with 14 bases between the two ends. The CDR3 covers 13 residues. Germline V gene data show CDR1 as PRHDT and CDR2 as FYEKMQ (reference sequence). The CDR3 region is CASSPDGGNEAFF. DNA for the CDR3: TGTGCCAGCAGCCCGGATGGAGGTAATGAAGCTTTCTTT. Combining the CDR3 with reference TRBV13 and TRBJ1-1 gives the whole variable domain AAGVIQSPRHLIKEKRETATLKCYPIPRHDTVYWYQQGPGQDPQFLISFYEKMQSDKGSIPDRFSAQQFSDYHSELNMSSLELGDSALYFCASSPDGGNEAFFGQGTRLTVV.

Remarks on this clone: Distinct nucleotide sequences in the sample also encode this CDR3. The V gene is TRBV29-1, the J gene TRBJ1-2, with D perhaps matching TRBD1 (5 bases). Germline V lookup: CDR1 SQVTM, CDR2 ANQGSEA. The CDR3 is 11 residues long. The V and J ends lost 5 bases and 4 bases respectively, with 8 bases between them. The CDR3 region is CSVRGGYGYTF. The CDR3, as DNA: TGCAGCGTTCGCGGGGGCTATGGCTACACCTTC.

V is TRBV7-3 and J is TRBJ2-3; TRBD2 matches 7 bases. This CDR3 is 17 amino acids long. Germline V gene lookup returns CDR1 SGHTA and CDR2 FQGTGA. Trimming removed 5 bases from V and 2 bases from J; junction bases left unmatched: 13. This CDR3 is CASSPISEGGNTDTQYF. The CDR3 DNA follows: TGTGCCAGCAGCCCCATCTCGGAGGGAGGGAACACAGATACGCAGTATTTT.

V usage is TRBV2 and J usage is TRBJ1-2; 9 bases map to TRBD1. Germline assignment: CDR1 SNHLY and CDR2 FYNNEI. This CDR3 contains 14 residues. The J segment lost 8 bases and the V segment lost 6 bases, leaving 10 bases of the junction unmatched. DNA of the CDR3: TGTGCCAGCAGGGGCGGGACAGGGAGGTTGGGCTACACCTTC. It encodes CASRGGTGRLGYTF.